This T cell receptor beta chain was obtained from a study of blood T cell repertoires in COVID-19. The wider study: COVID-19 samples from acute and convalescent phases originated in the United States, Italy and Spain. The analysed material was cDNA or gDNA that came from T cells, B-cell-depleted T cells, or PBMCs.

This clone appeared once. This CDR3 spans 15 amino acids. Germline V gene lookup returns CDR1 SGHTA and CDR2 FQGNSA. Losses at the gene ends were 5 bases for V and 3 bases for J; bases not matched to a gene: 4. In the original processing: Cell counts per sample came from amplifying reference gene primers. Libraries were prepared by immunoSEQ multiplex PCR; TCRdb keeps only in-frame clonotypes and omits some of them. From that table come the V and J calls and clone size; the DNA was used to work out D and trimming. The sample lists approximately 260,000 clones, around nine tenths occurring once. The sequencing input was peripheral blood. This TCR was sampled from a woman aged 40-49 years who had recovered from COVID-19. The V call is TRBV7-2, the J call TRBJ2-7, with 13 nucleotides matching TRBD2. The CDR3 sequence is CASSNGLAGVYEQYF. CDR3 sequence (DNA): TGTGCCAGCAGCAACGGACTAGCGGGGGTCTACGAGCAGTACTTC.